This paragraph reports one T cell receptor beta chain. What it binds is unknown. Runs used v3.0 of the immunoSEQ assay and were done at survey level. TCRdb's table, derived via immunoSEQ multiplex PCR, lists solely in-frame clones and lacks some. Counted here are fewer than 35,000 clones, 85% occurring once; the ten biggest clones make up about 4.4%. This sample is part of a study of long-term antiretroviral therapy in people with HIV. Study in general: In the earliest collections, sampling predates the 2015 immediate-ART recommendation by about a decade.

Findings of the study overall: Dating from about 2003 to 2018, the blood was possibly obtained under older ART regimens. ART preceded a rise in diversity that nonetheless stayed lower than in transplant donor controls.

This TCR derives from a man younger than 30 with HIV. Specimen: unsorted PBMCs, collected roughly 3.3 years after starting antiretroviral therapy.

DNA for the CDR3: TGCGCCAGCAGTACACTCGGACAGCTGAACACTGAAGCTTTCTTT. Its translation is CASSTLGQLNTEAFF. The chain combines TRBV4-3 with TRBJ1-1; TRBD1 is a possible D gene (6 bases). The CDR3 loop spans 15 amino acids. The V and J ends lost 6 bases and 0 bases respectively, with 14 bases between them. Germline V gene data show CDR1 as LGHNA and CDR2 as YSLEER.